These 20 T cell receptor beta chains share one sample of origin, sequenced in a study of graft-versus-host responses after intestinal transplantation. These receptors have no known antigen. The assay was immunoSEQ multiplex PCR, and TCRdb's table has in-frame clones only and misses some. The sample gives around 120,000 clones, 90% of which show up once; under 0.2% is in the top ten. Sequencing used unstimulated CD4+ T cells sorted from spleen or lymph node cells, obtained before intestinal transplant. The receptors derive from a human donor who received an intestinal transplant.

The rearrangement joins TRBV5-1 to TRBJ1-6; the match to TRBD1 covers 8 bases. The CDR3 is 16 amino acids. Germline-derived CDR1 and CDR2 are SGHRS and YFSETQ. With V trimmed by 4 bases and J by 7 bases, 10 bases remained unmatched. The CDR3 is CASSMDGQGKNSPLHF. The DNA for the CDR3 is TGCGCCAGCAGCATGGACGGACAGGGAAAGAATTCACCCCTCCACTTT.

This chain connects TRBV11-2 to TRBJ2-1, with D perhaps TRBD2 (6 bases). Germline values: CDR1 SGHAT, CDR2 FQNNGV. The CDR3 consists of 12 residues. The germline V and J ends were trimmed by 2 bases and 9 bases, with 8 bases remaining between them. Here the CDR3 reads CASSLQGLEQFF. The CDR3 coding sequence is TGTGCCAGCAGCTTACAGGGACTTGAGCAGTTCTTC. Variable domain in full (rest from reference TRBV11-2 and TRBJ2-1): EAGVAQSPRYKIIEKRQSVAFWCNPISGHATLYWYQQILGQGPKLLIQFQNNGVVDDSQLPKDRFSAERLKGVDSTLKIQPAKLEDSAVYLCASSLQGLEQFFGPGTRLTVL.

V and J are TRBV9 and TRBJ1-2, with D possibly matching TRBD1 (5 bases). V lost 1 base and J lost 0, with 10 bases in between. CDR3 size: 15 residues. Germline lookup yields CDR1 SGDLS and CDR2 YYNGEE. Here the CDR3 DNA reads TGTGCCAGCAGCGTACAGGGCCGAGCTAACTATGGCTACACCTTC. Encoded protein: CASSVQGRANYGYTF.

Concerning this clone itself: Different DNA sequences within this sample yield the same CDR3. The V gene is TRBV5-1, the J gene TRBJ1-4, with TRBD1 matching over 8 bases. The germline gives CDR1 SGHRS, CDR2 YFSETQ. The CDR3 contains 14 residues. V trimming: 0 bases; J trimming: 5 bases; junction bases outside the gene matches: 0. CDR3 DNA sequence: TGCGCCAGCAGCTTGGGACAGGGGAATGAAAAACTGTTTTTT. The encoded protein is CASSLGQGNEKLFF.

This clone was picked up one time. The V call is TRBV9, the J call TRBJ1-3, with D hard to call. CDR1 is SGDLS, CDR2 YYNGEE, per germline. Between the trimmed V and J ends, which lost 0 bases and 0 bases, there was a span of 4 bases. The CDR3 extends over 14 amino acids. CDR3 sequence reads: CASSVEHSGNTIYF. The CDR3 DNA is TGTGCCAGCAGCGTAGAACACTCTGGAAACACCATATATTTT.

V and J are TRBV27 and TRBJ2-1, with 7 bases matching TRBD2. CDR1 is MNHEY and CDR2 is SMNVEV in the germline V gene (reference sequence). The CDR3 is 12 amino acids. J gave up 7 bases and V 6 bases, and 3 bases lay outside the gene matches. CDR3 in DNA: TGTGCCAGCAGCCGGACTAGGAATGAGCAGTTCTTC. This codes for CASSRTRNEQFF.

The chain is built from TRBV5-1 and TRBJ2-7; the match to TRBD1 covers 7 bases. With V trimmed by 5 bases and J by 3 bases, 8 bases remained unmatched. CDR1 and CDR2 (germline): SGHRS, YFSETQ. There are 14 residues in the CDR3. CDR3 coding DNA: TGCGCCAGCAGTCTCCGACAGGGTTACTACGAGCAGTACTTC. This gives the protein CASSLRQGYYEQYF.

The CDR3 bases are TGCGCCAGCAGCCTGGACCTAGTAGGGCAGTATTTT. Residues: CASSLDLVGQYF. This sequence joins TRBV5-1 and TRBJ2-3; D remains ambiguous. V lost 4 bases to trimming and J lost 11 bases, with 14 bases between them. The CDR3 spans 12 residues. CDR1 and CDR2 from the germline V gene are SGHRS and YFSETQ.

This clone was observed a single time. This rearrangement joins TRBV18 to TRBJ2-7; 8 nucleotides match TRBD1. The germline V gene has CDR1 KGHSH and CDR2 LQKENI. The CDR3 has 14 amino acids. Unmatched junction bases numbered 1, after V lost 3 bases and J lost 0 bases. CDR3 sequence: CASSPDRASYEQYF. CDR3 coding DNA: TGTGCCAGCTCACCGGACAGGGCCTCCTACGAGCAGTACTTC.

The chain links TRBV6-1 to TRBJ2-1; 9 bases match TRBD1. CDR1 and CDR2 (germline): MNHNS, SASEGT. Trimming at V came to 6 bases and at J to 9 bases, leaving 3 bases not matched to a gene. This CDR3 comprises 12 residues. The CDR3 sequence: CASRDRGAEQFF. CDR3 nucleotides: TGTGCCAGCAGAGACAGGGGGGCTGAGCAGTTCTTC.

The J gene is TRBJ2-2, the V gene TRBV9, with D possibly being TRBD1 (6 bases). Germline V CDR1 and CDR2: SGDLS, YYNGEE. Trimming cost V 0 bases and J 2 bases, with 8 bases left between them. The CDR3 has 15 amino acids. The CDR3 here is CASSVEGQNTGELFF. CDR3 nucleotide sequence: TGTGCCAGCAGCGTAGAGGGACAAAACACCGGGGAGCTGTTTTTT.

The chain recombines TRBV13 with TRBJ2-2, with TRBD2 matching 7 bases. The germline gives CDR1 PRHDT, CDR2 FYEKMQ (reference sequence). This CDR3 region has 17 residues. V shed 5 bases and J 2 bases; nucleotides not matched to a gene: 11. This CDR3 reads CASSAMGGIVNTGELFF. The DNA of the CDR3 is TGTGCCAGCAGCGCGATGGGGGGGATAGTAAACACCGGGGAGCTGTTTTTT.

CDR3 nucleotides: TGCGCCAGCAGCTTGGACAGTAACACTGAAGCTTTCTTT. Its translation is CASSLDSNTEAFF. This sequence joins TRBV5-1 and TRBJ1-1; no definite D call. The germline CDR1 and CDR2 sequences are SGHRS and YFSETQ. V lost 0 bases to trimming and J lost 2 bases, with 5 bases between them. The CDR3 sequence is 13 residues long.

The V and J genes are TRBV6-5 and TRBJ2-7, with a possible D match to TRBD2 (5 bases). Deletions cut 0 bases from V and 4 bases from J, with 16 bases between. In germline, CDR1 is MNHEY, CDR2 SVGAGI. The CDR3 consists of 16 residues. CDR3 sequence (DNA): TGTGCCAGCAGTTACTCTTCCCGGGAAAAAAGATACGAGCAGTACTTC. Protein sequence: CASSYSSREKRYEQYF.

As DNA, the CDR3 is TGTGCCAGCAGTTCACTCAGGGAAAAGGGACAGAACTACGAGCAGTACTTC. This translates into CASSSLREKGQNYEQYF. The V gene is TRBV27, the J gene TRBJ2-7; the match to TRBD1 covers 7 bases. The V and J ends lost 4 bases and 3 bases, in that order; junction bases with no gene match: 15. The CDR3 covers 17 residues. The germline gives CDR1 MNHEY, CDR2 SMNVEV (reference sequence).

This sequence joins TRBV2 and TRBJ1-5, with D perhaps TRBD1 (6 bases). CDR1 and CDR2 (germline): SNHLY, FYNNEI. The V gene lost 6 bases and the J gene lost 4 bases, with 13 bases spanning the gap. This CDR3 spans 14 amino acids. Here the CDR3 DNA reads TGTGCCAGCAGGTCGGGACATACAAATCAGCCCCAGCATTTT. Protein product: CASRSGHTNQPQHF.

The chain combines TRBV11-2 with TRBJ2-3; tentatively, D is TRBD2 (5 bases). The germline V gene has CDR1 SGHAT and CDR2 FQNNGV. This CDR3 contains 15 residues. The V end was cut by 5 bases, the J end by 2 bases, with 14 bases between. The DNA of the CDR3 is TGTGCCAGCAGCGGACTCCGGGGATTCACAGATACGCAGTATTTT. Protein sequence: CASSGLRGFTDTQYF.

This chain joins TRBV7-2 and TRBJ1-2; tentative D call: TRBD1 (5 bases). The CDR3 spans 14 residues. The V end was cut by 2 bases, the J end by 1 base, with 8 bases between. Germline V gene data show CDR1 as SGHTA and CDR2 as FQGNSA. In DNA, the CDR3 is TGTGCCAGCAGCTTATATGACAGTAACTATGGCTACACCTTC. This encodes CASSLYDSNYGYTF. Together with reference TRBV7-2 and TRBJ1-2, the CDR3 gives the full variable domain: GAGVSQSPSNKVTEKGKDVELRCDPISGHTALYWYRQSLGQGLEFLIYFQGNSAPDKSGLPSDRFSAERTGGSVSTLTIQRTQQEDSAVYLCASSLYDSNYGYTFGSGTRLTVV.

This chain joins TRBV29-1 and TRBJ2-7; 7 bases line up with TRBD1. Germline V gene sequence: CDR1 SQVTM, CDR2 ANQGSEA. This CDR3 comprises 13 residues. V lost 4 bases, J lost 2 bases, and 5 bases stayed unmatched. The CDR3 DNA reads TGCAGCGTTGGGGGGACAGCACCCTACGAGCAGTACTTC. Amino acids: CSVGGTAPYEQYF.

The V call is TRBV5-4, the J call TRBJ2-2; D might be TRBD1 (6 bases). Germline loops: CDR1 SGHNT, CDR2 YYREEE (reference sequence). Deletions cut 4 bases from V and 0 bases from J, with 13 bases between. The CDR3 loop spans 16 amino acids. The CDR3 region is CASSISGTPNTGELFF. The CDR3 region has the DNA TGTGCCAGCAGCATTTCCGGGACACCGAACACCGGGGAGCTGTTTTTT.